These 29 T cell receptor beta chains share one sample of origin, sequenced in a study of early T cells in non-severe SARS-CoV-2 infection. TCRdb re-derived calls from the 5' RACE reads in MiXCR, one entry per CDR3 protein. The sample shows 35,000 to 45,000 distinct CDR3 sequences, about 6% of them seen only once. This material consisted of whole blood, taken at baseline. Every receptor here comes from an adult who was a healthcare worker with PCR-confirmed SARS-CoV-2 infection or an uninfected control (not recorded which).

This clonotype has a handful of counts. The chain has TRBV6-1 and TRBJ2-1, with a possible D match to TRBD1 (6 bases). The CDR3 spans 15 residues. Germline CDR1 is MNHNS and CDR2 is SASEGT. Deletions cut 4 bases from V and 4 bases from J, with 14 bases between. The CDR3 nucleotides read TGTGCCAGCAGTGCCCGGGACACCCAGTACAATGAGCAGTTCTTC. This sequence encodes CASSARDTQYNEQFF.

This clonotype came up many times. V is TRBV7-8 and J is TRBJ1-1; a possible D gene is TRBD1 (6 bases). Germline V lookup: CDR1 SGHVS, CDR2 FQNEAQ. The CDR3 length is 16 residues. V shed 5 bases and J shed 0 bases, with 16 bases lying between them. This chain's CDR3 is CASSPLGGAVNTEAFF. CDR3 in DNA: TGTGCCAGCAGCCCATTAGGGGGGGCGGTGAACACTGAAGCTTTCTTT. Supplemented by reference TRBV7-8 and TRBJ1-1, the full variable domain reads GAGVSQSPRYKVAKRGQDVALRCDPISGHVSLFWYQQALGQGPEFLTYFQNEAQLDKSGLPSDRFFAERPEGSVSTLKIQRTQQEDSAVYLCASSPLGGAVNTEAFFGQGTRLTVV.

This clonotype was seen ten or more times. The V and J genes are TRBV7-7 and TRBJ2-5; the D call may be TRBD1 or TRBD2 (5 bases each). The V and J ends lost 6 bases and 5 bases respectively, with 19 bases between them. In germline, CDR1 is SSHAT, CDR2 FNYEAQ (reference sequence). CDR3 length: 15 residues. The CDR3, as DNA: TGTGCCAGCAGTCCCAGGGCATGGGGGATGGAGACCCAGTACTTC. Its protein product is CASSPRAWGMETQYF.

This sequence joins TRBV28 and TRBJ2-6, with 8 nucleotides matching TRBD1. The CDR3 runs 15 residues. CDR1 MDHEN and CDR2 SYDVKM come from the germline V gene. The V gene end was trimmed by 4 bases and the J gene end by 2 bases; junction bases not matched to a gene: 1. The CDR3 loop is CASSSRGPGANVLTF. CDR3 in DNA: TGTGCCAGCAGTTCCAGGGGGCCTGGGGCCAACGTCCTGACTTTC.

In its sample, this clonotype was seen many times. The chain has TRBV6-2 or TRBV6-3 and TRBJ1-5; perhaps TRBD1 as D (6 bases). The V gene's germline CDR1 is MNHEY and CDR2 SVGEGT. The CDR3 consists of 14 residues. Between the trimmed V and J ends, which lost 1 base and 3 bases, there was a span of 7 bases. The CDR3 nucleotides read TGTGCCAGCAGTTACTGGGACACCAATCAGCCCCAGCATTTT. As protein: CASSYWDTNQPQHF.

This clonotype was counted a few times. The CDR3 nucleotides are TGTGCCTCACTGGGGCAGGGGGCCGTCAAAGCTTTCTTT. It is translated as CASLGQGAVKAFF. The V call is TRBV6-2 or TRBV6-3, the J call TRBJ1-1, with TRBD1 matching 8 bases. CDR3 size: 13 residues. V shed 11 bases, J shed 9 bases, and the junction held 14 bases outside the gene matches. Germline assignment: CDR1 MNHEY and CDR2 SVGEGT.

In its sample, this clonotype was seen many times. The V and J genes are TRBV28 and TRBJ1-1; TRBD1 aligns across 12 bases. Germline V lookup: CDR1 MDHEN, CDR2 SYDVKM. V shed 8 bases, J shed 5 bases, and the junction held 9 bases outside the gene matches. The CDR3 spans 15 residues. The CDR3 coding sequence is TGTGCCAGCCCACCGGGACAGGGGGCGCCAACTGAAGCTTTCTTT. It is translated as CASPPGQGAPTEAFF.

In this sample, this clonotype turned up many times. V is TRBV7-6 and J is TRBJ2-3, with 7 bases lining up with TRBD2. The CDR3 runs to 14 residues. The germline V gene has CDR1 SGHVS and CDR2 FNYEAQ. Losses at the gene ends were 5 bases for V and 1 base for J; bases not matched to a gene: 3. This chain's CDR3 is CASSRGGGTDTQYF. CDR3 DNA sequence: TGTGCCAGCAGCCGCGGGGGAGGCACAGATACGCAGTATTTT.

On this clonotype: Just one base apart from a much larger clone, this may be a read error. The chain employs TRBV10-1 and TRBJ2-7; D gene uncertain. The germline gives CDR1 WNHNN, CDR2 SYGVQD (reference sequence). The CDR3 is 14 residues long. The CDR3 sequence is CASSESGSSYEKYF. As DNA, the CDR3 is TGCGCCAGCAGTGAGTCGGGTAGCTCCTACGAGAAGTACTTC.

This clonotype was picked up a small number of times. This chain uses TRBV12-3 or TRBV12-4 with TRBJ2-1, with 7 nucleotides matching TRBD1. The CDR3 runs to 14 residues. Germline trimming cut 5 bases from V and 4 bases from J; bases unmatched to any gene: 5. CDR3 DNA sequence: TGTGCCAGCAGTCTCCGGGACAGATACAATGAGCAGTTCTTC. It translates to CASSLRDRYNEQFF.

In its sample, this clonotype was seen many times. The chain joins TRBV18 to TRBJ2-5; 7 bases map to TRBD2. In germline, CDR1 is KGHSH, CDR2 LQKENI. CDR3 size: 13 residues. The junction had 3 bases not matched to a gene; V was cut back by 3 bases and J by 5 bases. The CDR3 DNA sequence: TGTGCCAGCTCACCCGGACTAGTTGAGACCCAGTACTTC. Its protein is CASSPGLVETQYF. The full variable domain, with the rest looked up from reference TRBV18 and TRBJ2-5, is NAGVMQNPRHLVRRRGQEARLRCSPMKGHSHVYWYRQLPEEGLKFMVYLQKENIIDESGMPKERFSAEFPKEGPSILRIQQVVRGDSAAYFCASSPGLVETQYFGPGTRLLVL.

This clonotype was seen ten or more times. The rearrangement uses TRBV29-1 and TRBJ1-1; tentative D call: TRBD1 (6 bases). Germline V gene sequence: CDR1 SQVTM, CDR2 ANQGSEA. The CDR3 has 12 amino acids. With 6 bases removed from V and 4 bases from J, the gap between germline ends came to 12 bases. This chain's CDR3 is CSVLTGSTEAFF. The CDR3 DNA reads as TGCAGCGTCCTAACAGGGTCCACTGAAGCTTTCTTT.

The chain couples TRBV6-1 to TRBJ2-7; D may match TRBD1 or TRBD2 (5 bases each). The V end lost 5 bases, the J end lost 0 bases, and 20 bases lay between the germline ends. The germline gives CDR1 MNHNS, CDR2 SASEGT. The CDR3 consists of 17 residues. As DNA, the CDR3 is TGTGCCAGCAGTTATGTGATCGGGACCCCGGACTCCTACGAGCAGTACTTC. Translation: CASSYVIGTPDSYEQYF.

The V gene is TRBV7-9, the J gene TRBJ2-7, with TRBD1 matching 8 bases. CDR1 and CDR2 (germline): SEHNR, FQNEAQ (reference sequence). V lost 5 bases to trimming and J lost 3 bases; unmatched junction nucleotides: 9. The length of the CDR3 is 15 residues. Here the CDR3 reads CASSPRRTGNYEQYF. Written as DNA, the CDR3 is TGTGCCAGCAGCCCGCGCCGGACAGGGAACTACGAGCAGTACTTC.

Only a few counts were recorded for this clonotype. This rearrangement joins TRBV7-2 to TRBJ2-1; D is possibly TRBD1 (5 bases). Trimming stripped 0 bases from V and 8 bases from J, with 17 bases between. Germline CDR1 SGHTA, CDR2 FQGNSA. CDR3 size: 16 residues. The CDR3, as DNA: TGTGCCAGCAGCTTAGCGTTCCCGGGTTGGGGCGATGAGCAGTTCTTC. Its translation: CASSLAFPGWGDEQFF.

This clonotype was recorded a few times. The chain has TRBV12-3 or TRBV12-4 and TRBJ2-1; possibly TRBD1 for D (6 bases). The CDR3 length is 15 residues. V lost 3 bases, J lost 5 bases, and 14 bases lay in between. CDR3 nucleotides: TGTGCCAGCAGTTTCGGTGGACAGAACAACAATGAGCAGTTCTTC. It is translated as CASSFGGQNNNEQFF.

Many counts were recorded for this clonotype. This chain uses TRBV20-1 with TRBJ2-3; D unresolved. The CDR3 spans 10 residues. Deletions cut 5 bases from V and 2 bases from J, with 2 bases between. Germline V gene sequence: CDR1 DFQATT, CDR2 SNEGSKA (reference sequence). The CDR3 is CSAYTDTQYF. In DNA, the CDR3 is TGCAGTGCTTACACAGATACGCAGTATTTT.

This clonotype came up a few times. The rearrangement joins TRBV7-9 to TRBJ2-2, with D unclear. V shed 7 bases and J shed 5 bases, with 11 bases lying between them. Looked up from germline, CDR1 is SEHNR and CDR2 is FQNEAQ (reference sequence). This CDR3 is 13 amino acids long. The CDR3 reads CASTPSGTGELFF. The DNA for the CDR3 is TGTGCCAGCACCCCCTCCGGAACCGGGGAGCTGTTTTTT.

This clonotype was picked up many times. This chain links TRBV7-2 with TRBJ1-2, with D possibly matching TRBD1 (5 bases). Germline loops: CDR1 SGHTA, CDR2 FQGNSA. Trimming stripped 5 bases from V and 4 bases from J, with 14 bases between. This CDR3 spans 14 amino acids. The CDR3, as DNA: TGTGCCAGCAGCCCACGGGCAGGGCTCTATGGCTACACCTTC. Its translation: CASSPRAGLYGYTF.

This clonotype was recorded many times. The chain has TRBV11-2 and TRBJ2-5, with D possibly matching TRBD1 (6 bases). Between the trimmed V and J ends, which lost 6 bases and 6 bases, there was a span of 11 bases. CDR1 is SGHAT and CDR2 is FQNNGV in the germline V gene. This CDR3 contains 12 residues. CDR3 sequence: CASSQGRQTQYF. CDR3 nucleotides: TGTGCCAGCAGTCAGGGGCGACAGACCCAGTACTTC.

This clonotype has more than one count but fewer than ten. The chain recombines TRBV29-1 with TRBJ1-2, with D perhaps TRBD1 (5 bases). CDR1 is SQVTM and CDR2 is ANQGSEA in the germline V gene. The CDR3 totals 11 residues. The germline V and J ends were trimmed by 4 bases and 8 bases, with 11 bases remaining between them. CDR3 residues: CSVARAGGYTF. The DNA for the CDR3 is TGCAGCGTTGCCAGGGCCGGGGGCTACACCTTC.

A few counts support this clonotype. V usage is TRBV11-2 and J usage is TRBJ2-2, with unresolved D. CDR1 SGHAT and CDR2 FQNNGV come from the germline V gene. The V and J ends lost 3 bases and 1 base respectively, with 6 bases between them. There are 14 residues in the CDR3. Written as DNA, the CDR3 is TGTGCCAGCAGCTTCACAGTGAACACCGGGGAGCTGTTTTTT. Its protein product is CASSFTVNTGELFF.

This clonotype was observed at least ten times. The chain has TRBV6-5 and TRBJ1-5; 9 nucleotides align to TRBD1. The CDR3 runs to 16 residues. Per the germline V gene, CDR1 is MNHEY and CDR2 is SVGAGI. V shed 0 bases and J 5 bases; nucleotides not matched to a gene: 5. The CDR3 region is CASSYSGQGRHQPQHF. In nucleotides, the CDR3 is TGTGCCAGCAGTTACTCGGGACAGGGTCGTCATCAGCCCCAGCATTTT.

For the CDR3, the DNA is TGTGCCAGCAGCGTAGGTCTAGCGGAAAGGGAGCTGTTTTTT. Protein sequence: CASSVGLAERELFF. This chain links TRBV9 with TRBJ2-2; 7 bases agree with TRBD2. The CDR3 extends over 14 amino acids. Germline V lookup: CDR1 SGDLS, CDR2 YYNGEE. The ends lost 0 bases at V and 9 bases at J; junction bases unmatched: 5. The entire variable domain, with the rest obtained from reference TRBV9 and TRBJ2-2, is as follows: DSGVTQTPKHLITATGQRVTLRCSPRSGDLSVYWYQQSLDQGLQFLIQYYNGEERAKGNILERFSAQQFPDLHSELNLSSLELGDSALYFCASSVGLAERELFFGEGSRLTVL.

A few counts support this clonotype. The CDR3 bases are TGTGCCAGCAGGAGACAGGGGGCCCAAGAGACCCAGTACTTC. Its protein is CASRRQGAQETQYF. The V call is TRBV7-9, the J call TRBJ2-5; 10 nucleotides align to TRBD1. Germline V gene sequence: CDR1 SEHNR, CDR2 FQNEAQ (reference sequence). This CDR3 comprises 14 residues. Trimming at V came to 6 bases and at J to 1 base, leaving 2 bases not matched to a gene.

This sequence joins TRBV11-2 and TRBJ1-5; D gene uncertain. Germline CDR1 reads SGHAT; CDR2 reads FQNNGV. Between the trimmed V and J ends, which lost 5 bases and 0 bases, there was a span of 11 bases. The CDR3 has 15 residues. The DNA of the CDR3 is TGTGCCAGCAGCGAGACGATGAATAGCAATCAGCCCCAGCATTTT. Translation: CASSETMNSNQPQHF.

This clonotype was seen repeatedly, ten times or more. V is TRBV6-5 and J is TRBJ1-2; D is ambiguous. Trimming shortened V by 8 bases and J by 0 bases, and 7 bases separated the two germline ends. In germline, CDR1 is MNHEY, CDR2 SVGAGI. This CDR3 has 12 residues. CDR3 DNA: TGTGCCAGCGGAACAGCTAACTATGGCTACACCTTC. Translated, it gives CASGTANYGYTF.

The chain employs TRBV2 and TRBJ1-6, with 7 nucleotides matching TRBD1. Looked up from germline, CDR1 is SNHLY and CDR2 is FYNNEI. The length of the CDR3 is 15 residues. V lost 5 bases to trimming and J lost 2 bases; unmatched junction nucleotides: 3. CDR3 in amino acids: CASSQTGTYNSPLHF. The CDR3 DNA reads TGTGCCAGCAGTCAGACAGGGACCTATAATTCACCCCTCCACTTT.

This clonotype was recorded at least ten times. The gene calls are TRBV7-2 and TRBJ2-1; 8 nucleotides align to TRBD1. CDR1 and CDR2 (germline): SGHTA, FQGNSA. Unmatched junction bases numbered 6, after V lost 5 bases and J lost 9 bases. The length of the CDR3 is 13 residues. The chain's CDR3 is CASSRTGNGEQFF. As DNA, the CDR3 is TGTGCCAGCAGCCGGACAGGGAATGGTGAGCAGTTCTTC.